Listed here is a single T cell receptor (beta chain). No antigen is known for it. Profiled with immunoSEQ multiplex PCR; TCRdb holds only in-frame clones, not every one. The table has some 30,000 clones, about 70% seen once. Unexposed donor CD4+ T cells date from about 2010-2018, before the COVID-19 pandemic. CD4+ T cells were isolated from the cells after around 9 days of culture. This entry belongs to a study of CD4 T cells in relation to SARS-CoV-2 and coronaviruses. The sequenced sample was CD4+ T cells from PBMCs, cultured in vitro. This clonotype was obtained from a human donor in good health.

The CDR3 bases are TGCGCCAGCAGCTTGGCCCGAGGCGGCTACAATGAGCAGTTCTTC. Translating gives CASSLARGGYNEQFF. The V call is TRBV5-1, the J call TRBJ2-1; no firm D call. From germline, CDR1 is SGHRS and CDR2 YFSETQ. Trimming stripped 0 bases from V and 3 bases from J, with 10 bases between. This CDR3 contains 15 residues. Looking up the rest from reference TRBV5-1 and TRBJ2-1 gives the full variable domain: KAGVTQTPRYLIKTRGQQVTLSCSPISGHRSVSWYQQTPGQGLQFLFEYFSETQRNKGNFPGRFSGRQFSNSRSEMNVSTLELGDSALYLCASSLARGGYNEQFFGPGTRLTVL.